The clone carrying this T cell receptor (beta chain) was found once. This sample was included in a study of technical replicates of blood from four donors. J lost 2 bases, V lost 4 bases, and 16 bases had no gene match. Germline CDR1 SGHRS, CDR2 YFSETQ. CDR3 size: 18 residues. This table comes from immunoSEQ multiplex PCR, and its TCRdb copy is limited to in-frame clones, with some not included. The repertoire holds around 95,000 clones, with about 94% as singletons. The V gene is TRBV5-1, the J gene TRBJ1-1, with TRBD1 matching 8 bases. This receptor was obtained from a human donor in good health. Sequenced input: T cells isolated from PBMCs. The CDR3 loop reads CASSPRPPGQDLNTEAFF. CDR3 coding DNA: TGCGCCAGCAGCCCGCGGCCTCCGGGACAGGACCTAAACACTGAAGCTTTCTTT.